One sample yielded the 4 T cell receptor beta chains listed below, sequenced in a study of PD-1 blockade in mismatch repair-deficient tumors. Generated by immunoSEQ multiplex PCR, the TCRdb table keeps only in-frame clones and is missing some. This table has 76,000 or so clones, 80% to 90% appearing once. The specimen comprised peripheral blood, sampled 44 weeks after starting pembrolizumab. These receptors originate from an adult with mismatch repair-deficient cancer.

The chain uses TRBV5-1 and TRBJ1-2; D is perhaps TRBD1 (6 bases). V lost 2 bases to trimming and J lost 6 bases, with 14 bases between them. This CDR3 contains 14 residues. Germline V gene data show CDR1 as SGHRS and CDR2 as YFSETQ. The DNA of the CDR3 is TGCGCCAGCAGCTTTAGTTCGGGGGCTCATGGCTACACCTTC. Protein: CASSFSSGAHGYTF.

In this sample, this clone turned up once. The rearrangement links TRBV5-6 to TRBJ1-5; D may be TRBD1 (6 bases). The CDR3 runs to 14 residues. Looked up from germline, CDR1 is SGHDT and CDR2 is YYEEEE. Trimming cost V 0 bases and J 7 bases, with 11 bases left between them. The CDR3 loop is CASSLVGQGQPQHF. CDR3 nucleotides: TGTGCCAGCAGCTTGGTGGGCCAGGGGCAGCCCCAGCATTTT.

The CDR3 region is CASSLYRSGAKKDEQYF. As DNA, the CDR3 is TGCGCCAGCAGCCTGTATAGGTCCGGGGCCAAGAAGGACGAGCAGTACTTC. This chain uses TRBV5-1 with TRBJ2-7; the D call may be TRBD1 or TRBD2 (5 bases each). The germline V gene encodes CDR1 SGHRS and CDR2 YFSETQ. CDR3 length equals 17 residues. The V end lost 4 bases, the J end lost 5 bases, and 25 bases lay between the germline ends.

The V call is TRBV6-5, the J call TRBJ2-7, with TRBD1 as a possible D gene (6 bases). The CDR3 length is 14 residues. The V and J ends lost 6 bases and 0 bases respectively, with 12 bases between them. Germline-derived CDR1 and CDR2 are MNHEY and SVGAGI. In DNA, the CDR3 is TGTGCCAGCAGCGAACAGGGCCCCTCCTACGAGCAGTACTTC. Protein product: CASSEQGPSYEQYF.